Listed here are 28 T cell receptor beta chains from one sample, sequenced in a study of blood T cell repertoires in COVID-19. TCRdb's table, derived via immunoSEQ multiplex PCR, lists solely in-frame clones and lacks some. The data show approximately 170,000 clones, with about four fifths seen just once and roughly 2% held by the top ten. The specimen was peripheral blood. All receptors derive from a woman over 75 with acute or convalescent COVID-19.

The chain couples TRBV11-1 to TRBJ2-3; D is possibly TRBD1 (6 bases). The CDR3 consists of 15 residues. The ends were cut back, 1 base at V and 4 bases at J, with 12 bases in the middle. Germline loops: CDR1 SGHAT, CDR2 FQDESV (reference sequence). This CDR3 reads CASSLDAGVPDTQYF. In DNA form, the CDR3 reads TGTGCCAGCAGCTTAGACGCAGGGGTCCCAGATACGCAGTATTTT.

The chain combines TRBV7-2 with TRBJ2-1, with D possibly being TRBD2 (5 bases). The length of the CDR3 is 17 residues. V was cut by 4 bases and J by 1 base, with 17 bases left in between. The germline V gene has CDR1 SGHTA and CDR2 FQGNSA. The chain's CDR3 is CASSSPGGSGSYNEQFF. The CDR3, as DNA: TGTGCCAGCAGCTCCCCTGGCGGGTCGGGGTCCTACAATGAGCAGTTCTTC. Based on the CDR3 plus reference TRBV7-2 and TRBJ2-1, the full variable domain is GAGVSQSPSNKVTEKGKDVELRCDPISGHTALYWYRQSLGQGLEFLIYFQGNSAPDKSGLPSDRFSAERTGGSVSTLTIQRTQQEDSAVYLCASSSPGGSGSYNEQFFGPGTRLTVL.

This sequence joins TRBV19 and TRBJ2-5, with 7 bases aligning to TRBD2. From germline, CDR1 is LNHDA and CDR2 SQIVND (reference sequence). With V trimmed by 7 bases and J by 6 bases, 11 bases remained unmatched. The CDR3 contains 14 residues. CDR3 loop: CASNRAGVEQTQYF. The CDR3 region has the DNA TGTGCCAGTAATCGGGCGGGAGTGGAGCAGACCCAGTACTTC.

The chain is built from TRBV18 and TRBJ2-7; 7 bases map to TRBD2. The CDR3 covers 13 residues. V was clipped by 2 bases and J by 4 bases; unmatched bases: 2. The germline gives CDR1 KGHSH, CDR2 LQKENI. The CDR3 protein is CASSPAGAYEQYF. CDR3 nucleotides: TGTGCCAGCTCACCAGCGGGAGCATACGAGCAGTACTTC. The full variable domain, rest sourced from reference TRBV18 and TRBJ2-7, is NAGVMQNPRHLVRRRGQEARLRCSPMKGHSHVYWYRQLPEEGLKFMVYLQKENIIDESGMPKERFSAEFPKEGPSILRIQQVVRGDSAAYFCASSPAGAYEQYFGPGTRLTVT.

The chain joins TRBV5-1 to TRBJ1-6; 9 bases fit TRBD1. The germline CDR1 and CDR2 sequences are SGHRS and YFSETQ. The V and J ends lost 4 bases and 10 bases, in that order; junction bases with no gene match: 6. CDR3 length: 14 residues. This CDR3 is CASSIDRGGSPLHF. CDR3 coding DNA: TGCGCCAGCAGCATTGACAGGGGGGGGTCACCCCTCCACTTT.

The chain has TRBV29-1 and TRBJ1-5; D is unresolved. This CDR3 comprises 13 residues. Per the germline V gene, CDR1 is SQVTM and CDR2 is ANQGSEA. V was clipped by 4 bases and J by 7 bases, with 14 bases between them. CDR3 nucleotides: TGCAGCGTTGTTTCCCAAGCCAACCAGCCCCAGCATTTT. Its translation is CSVVSQANQPQHF.

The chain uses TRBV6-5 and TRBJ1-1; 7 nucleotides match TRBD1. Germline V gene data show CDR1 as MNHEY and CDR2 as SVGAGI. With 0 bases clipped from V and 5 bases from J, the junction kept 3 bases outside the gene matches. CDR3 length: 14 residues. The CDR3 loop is CASSYSSQGTEAFF. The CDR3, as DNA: TGTGCCAGCAGTTACTCCTCACAGGGGACTGAAGCTTTCTTT.

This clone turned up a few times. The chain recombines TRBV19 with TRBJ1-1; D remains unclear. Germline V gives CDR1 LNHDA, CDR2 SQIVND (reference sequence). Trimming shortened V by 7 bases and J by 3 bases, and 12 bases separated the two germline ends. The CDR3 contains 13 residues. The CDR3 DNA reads TGTGCCAGTACCGCCATCGGTGACACTGAAGCTTTCTTT. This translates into CASTAIGDTEAFF.

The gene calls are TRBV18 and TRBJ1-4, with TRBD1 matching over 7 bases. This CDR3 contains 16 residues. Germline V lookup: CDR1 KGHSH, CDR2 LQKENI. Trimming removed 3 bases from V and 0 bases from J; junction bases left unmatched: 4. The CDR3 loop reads CASSPSGTATNEKLFF. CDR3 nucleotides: TGTGCCAGCTCACCTTCCGGGACAGCAACTAATGAAAAACTGTTTTTT.

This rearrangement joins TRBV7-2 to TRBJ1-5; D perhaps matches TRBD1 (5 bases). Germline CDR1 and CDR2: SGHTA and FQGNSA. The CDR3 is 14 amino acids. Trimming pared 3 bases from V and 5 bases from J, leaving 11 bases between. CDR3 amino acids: CASSFEGVDQPQHF. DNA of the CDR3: TGTGCCAGCAGCTTCGAAGGGGTCGATCAGCCCCAGCATTTT.

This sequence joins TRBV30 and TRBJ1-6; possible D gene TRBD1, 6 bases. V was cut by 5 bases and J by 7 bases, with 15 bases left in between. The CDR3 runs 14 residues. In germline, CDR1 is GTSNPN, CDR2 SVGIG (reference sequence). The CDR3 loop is CAWQATGSNSPLHF. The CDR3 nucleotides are TGTGCCTGGCAAGCTACAGGGAGCAATTCACCCCTCCACTTT.

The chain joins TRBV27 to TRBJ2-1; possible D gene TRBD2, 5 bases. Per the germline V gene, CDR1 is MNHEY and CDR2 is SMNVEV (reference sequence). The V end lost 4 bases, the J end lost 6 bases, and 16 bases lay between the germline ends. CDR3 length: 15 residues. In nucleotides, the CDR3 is TGTGCCAGCAGTTCCGAGGGTAGGGAGATCAATGAGCAGTTCTTC. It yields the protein CASSSEGREINEQFF.

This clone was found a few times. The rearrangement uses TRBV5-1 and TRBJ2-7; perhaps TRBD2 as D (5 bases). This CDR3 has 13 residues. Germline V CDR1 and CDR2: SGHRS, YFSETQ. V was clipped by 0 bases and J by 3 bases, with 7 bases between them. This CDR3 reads CASSLETSYEQYF. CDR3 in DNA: TGCGCCAGCAGCTTGGAAACTAGCTACGAGCAGTACTTC.

DNA of the CDR3: TGTGCCAGCAGCCCTAACCGGAGCCTCTATGGCTACACCTTC. It encodes CASSPNRSLYGYTF. The chain is built from TRBV21-1 and TRBJ1-2. TRBV21-1 is given as a pseudogene. The CDR3 totals 14 residues.

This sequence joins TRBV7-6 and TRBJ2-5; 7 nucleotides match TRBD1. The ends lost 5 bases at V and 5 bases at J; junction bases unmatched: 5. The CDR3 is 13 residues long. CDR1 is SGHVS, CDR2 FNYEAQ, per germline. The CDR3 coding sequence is TGTGCCAGCAGCCCCGGGACAGTCGAGACCCAGTACTTC. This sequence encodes CASSPGTVETQYF.

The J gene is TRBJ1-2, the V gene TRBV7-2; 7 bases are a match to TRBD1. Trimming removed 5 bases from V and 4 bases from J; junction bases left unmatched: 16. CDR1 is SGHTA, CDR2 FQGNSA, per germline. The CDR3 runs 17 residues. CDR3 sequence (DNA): TGTGCCAGCAGCCAGAGTGGCGCGACAGGGCTTCGCTATGGCTACACCTTC. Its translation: CASSQSGATGLRYGYTF.

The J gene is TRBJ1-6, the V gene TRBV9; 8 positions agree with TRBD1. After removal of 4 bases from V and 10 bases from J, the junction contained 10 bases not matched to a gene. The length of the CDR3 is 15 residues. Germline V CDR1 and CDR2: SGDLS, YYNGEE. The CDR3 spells CASSTLDRVGSPLHF. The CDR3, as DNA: TGTGCCAGCAGCACTCTGGACAGGGTGGGATCACCCCTCCACTTT.

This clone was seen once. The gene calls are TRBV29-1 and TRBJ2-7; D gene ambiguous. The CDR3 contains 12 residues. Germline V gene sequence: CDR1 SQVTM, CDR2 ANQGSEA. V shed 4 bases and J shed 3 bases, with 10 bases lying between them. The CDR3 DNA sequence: TGCAGCGTTGGAGGCCTAAACTACGAGCAGTACTTC. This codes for CSVGGLNYEQYF.

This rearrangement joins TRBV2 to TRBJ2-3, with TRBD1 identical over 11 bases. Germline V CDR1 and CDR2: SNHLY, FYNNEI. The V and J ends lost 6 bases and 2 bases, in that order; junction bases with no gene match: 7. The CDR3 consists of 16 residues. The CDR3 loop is CASSPIGQGATDTQYF. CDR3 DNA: TGTGCCAGCAGCCCAATCGGACAGGGGGCCACAGATACGCAGTATTTT.

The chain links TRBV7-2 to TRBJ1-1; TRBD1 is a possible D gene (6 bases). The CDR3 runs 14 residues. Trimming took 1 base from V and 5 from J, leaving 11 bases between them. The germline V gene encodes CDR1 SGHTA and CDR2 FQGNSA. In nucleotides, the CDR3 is TGTGCCAGCAGCTTAGAGGGAAGGGGGACTGAAGCTTTCTTT. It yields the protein CASSLEGRGTEAFF.

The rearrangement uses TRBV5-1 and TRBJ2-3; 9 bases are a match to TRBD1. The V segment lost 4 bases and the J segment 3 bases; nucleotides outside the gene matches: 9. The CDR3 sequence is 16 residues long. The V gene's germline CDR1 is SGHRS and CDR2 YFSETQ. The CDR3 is CASSPPGQGLTDTQYF. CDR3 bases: TGCGCCAGCAGCCCTCCGGGACAGGGTTTAACAGATACGCAGTATTTT.

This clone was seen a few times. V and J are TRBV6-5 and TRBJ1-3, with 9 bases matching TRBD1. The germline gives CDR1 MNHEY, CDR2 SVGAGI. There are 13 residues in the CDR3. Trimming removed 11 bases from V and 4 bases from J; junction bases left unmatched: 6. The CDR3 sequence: CACNTGGGNTIYF. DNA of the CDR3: TGTGCCTGCAACACAGGGGGCGGAAACACCATATATTTT.

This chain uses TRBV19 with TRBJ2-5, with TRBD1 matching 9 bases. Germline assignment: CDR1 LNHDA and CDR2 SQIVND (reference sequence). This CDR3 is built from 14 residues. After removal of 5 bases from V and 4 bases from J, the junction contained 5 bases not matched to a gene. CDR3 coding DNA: TGTGCCAGTAGTGAGGGACAGGGTGTAGAGACCCAGTACTTC. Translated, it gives CASSEGQGVETQYF.

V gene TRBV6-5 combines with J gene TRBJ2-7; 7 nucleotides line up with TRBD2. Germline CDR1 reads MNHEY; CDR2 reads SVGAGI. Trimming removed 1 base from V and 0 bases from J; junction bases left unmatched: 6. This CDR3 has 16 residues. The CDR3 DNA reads TGTGCCAGCAGTTACTACAAAGCGGGGAGCTCCTACGAGCAGTACTTC. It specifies CASSYYKAGSSYEQYF.

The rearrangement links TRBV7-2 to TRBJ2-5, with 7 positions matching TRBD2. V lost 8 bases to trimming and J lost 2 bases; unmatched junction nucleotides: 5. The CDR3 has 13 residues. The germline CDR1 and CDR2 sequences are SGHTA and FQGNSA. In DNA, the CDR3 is TGTGCCAGCGCCAGCGGGAATCAAGAGACCCAGTACTTC. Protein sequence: CASASGNQETQYF.

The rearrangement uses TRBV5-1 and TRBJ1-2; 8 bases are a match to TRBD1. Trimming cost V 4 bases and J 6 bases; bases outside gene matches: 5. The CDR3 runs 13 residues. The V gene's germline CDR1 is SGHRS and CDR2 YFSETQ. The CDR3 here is CASSPDRDDGYTF. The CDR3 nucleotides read TGCGCCAGCAGCCCGGACAGGGATGATGGCTACACCTTC.

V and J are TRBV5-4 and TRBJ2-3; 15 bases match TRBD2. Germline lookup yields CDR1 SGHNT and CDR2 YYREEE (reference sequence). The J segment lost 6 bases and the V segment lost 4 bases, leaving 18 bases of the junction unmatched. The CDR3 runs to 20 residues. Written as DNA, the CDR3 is TGTGCCAGCAGCCCTAGATCGACCGGGACTAGCGGGAGGAGGAGGGATACGCAGTATTTT. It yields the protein CASSPRSTGTSGRRRDTQYF.

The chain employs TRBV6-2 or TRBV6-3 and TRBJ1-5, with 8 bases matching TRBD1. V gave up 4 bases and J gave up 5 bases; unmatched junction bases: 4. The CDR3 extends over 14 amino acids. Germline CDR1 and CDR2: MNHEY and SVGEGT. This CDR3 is CASSWTGLHQPQHF. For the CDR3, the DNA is TGTGCCAGCAGTTGGACAGGGCTTCATCAGCCCCAGCATTTT.